This section outlines one T cell receptor beta chain sequence together with its context. This record comes from a study of sequential checkpoint blockade in melanoma. Treatment: randomized to nivolumab then ipilimumab (arm A) or the reverse (arm B). Sequencing was performed with immunoSEQ multiplex PCR; in TCRdb, only in-frame clones are kept and a portion is missing. This sample carries 6,500 to 8,000 clones, 20% to 30% of them seen once, and the ten largest clones take 5% to 7%. This CDR3 is 16 amino acids long. The trim removed 4 bases at V and 4 bases at J, leaving 4 bases unmatched. Germline loops: CDR1 WSHSY, CDR2 SAAADI.

The genes are TRBV10-2 and TRBJ2-3; 14 bases agree with TRBD2. This sequence was found in a human donor with melanoma. Sequencing used tumor tissue (inferred from file names), obtained from a patient given nivolumab and ipilimumab in sequence. CDR3 amino acids: CASSGGLAGESDTQYF. The CDR3 DNA sequence: TGCGCCAGCAGTGGGGGACTAGCGGGAGAGTCAGATACGCAGTATTTT.